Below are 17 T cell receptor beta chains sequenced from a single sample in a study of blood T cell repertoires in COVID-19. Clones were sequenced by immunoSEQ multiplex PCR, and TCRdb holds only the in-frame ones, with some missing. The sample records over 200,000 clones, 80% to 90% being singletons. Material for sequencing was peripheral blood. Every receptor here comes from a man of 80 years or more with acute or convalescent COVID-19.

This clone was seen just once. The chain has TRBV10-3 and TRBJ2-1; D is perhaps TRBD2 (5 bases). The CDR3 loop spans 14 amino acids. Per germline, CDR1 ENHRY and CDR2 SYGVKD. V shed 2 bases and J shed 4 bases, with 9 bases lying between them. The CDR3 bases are TGTGCCATCAGTGAGCCGGGAACTTACAATGAGCAGTTCTTC. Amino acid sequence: CAISEPGTYNEQFF.

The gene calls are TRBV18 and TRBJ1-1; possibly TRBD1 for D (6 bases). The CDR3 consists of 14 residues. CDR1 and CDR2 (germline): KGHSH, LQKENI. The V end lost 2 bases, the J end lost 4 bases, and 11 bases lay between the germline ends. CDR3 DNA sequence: TGTGCCAGCTCACCAAACACAGGGCTCACTGAAGCTTTCTTT. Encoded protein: CASSPNTGLTEAFF.

The CDR3 DNA follows: TGTGCCAGCAGTGACAGAACGGACAGGCGTGGCTACACCTTC. This sequence encodes CASSDRTDRRGYTF. This sequence joins TRBV6-1 and TRBJ1-2, with 7 positions matching TRBD1. V trimming: 3 bases; J trimming: 7 bases; junction bases outside the gene matches: 8. Germline CDR1 reads MNHNS; CDR2 reads SASEGT. The CDR3 length is 14 residues.

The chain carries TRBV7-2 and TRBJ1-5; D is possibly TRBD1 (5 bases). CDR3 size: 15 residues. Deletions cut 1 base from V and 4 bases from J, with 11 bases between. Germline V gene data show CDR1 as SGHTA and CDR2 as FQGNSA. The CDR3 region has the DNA TGTGCCAGCAGCTTAGGCGCAGGGACTAATCAGCCCCAGCATTTT. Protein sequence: CASSLGAGTNQPQHF.

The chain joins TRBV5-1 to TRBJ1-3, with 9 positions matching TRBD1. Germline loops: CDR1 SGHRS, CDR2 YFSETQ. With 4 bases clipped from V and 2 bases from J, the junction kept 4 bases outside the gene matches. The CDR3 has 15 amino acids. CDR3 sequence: CASSTWTGAGNTIYF. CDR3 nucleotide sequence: TGCGCCAGCAGCACCTGGACAGGGGCTGGAAACACCATATATTTT.

The CDR3 here is CASSNRDREVFYEQYV. The CDR3 nucleotides read TGTGCCAGCAGCAACCGGGACAGGGAGGTATTCTACGAGCAGTACGTC. J is TRBJ2-7 and V is TRBV21-1; whether TRBD1, the table's D call, matches the DNA was not checked. TRBV21-1 is listed as a pseudogene. The CDR3 is made up of 16 amino acids.

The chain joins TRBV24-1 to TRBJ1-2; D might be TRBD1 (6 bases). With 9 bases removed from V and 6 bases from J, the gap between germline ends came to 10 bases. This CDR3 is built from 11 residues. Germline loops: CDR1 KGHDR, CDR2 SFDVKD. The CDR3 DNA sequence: TGTGCCACCTCTACAGGGCATGGCTACACCTTC. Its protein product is CATSTGHGYTF.

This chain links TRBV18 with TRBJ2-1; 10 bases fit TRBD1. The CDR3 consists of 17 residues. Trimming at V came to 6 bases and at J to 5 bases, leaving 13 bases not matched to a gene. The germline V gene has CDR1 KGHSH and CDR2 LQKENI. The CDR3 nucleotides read TGTGCCAGCTCCCTAATAGCCCCGGGACAGGGGAACAATGAGCAGTTCTTC. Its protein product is CASSLIAPGQGNNEQFF.

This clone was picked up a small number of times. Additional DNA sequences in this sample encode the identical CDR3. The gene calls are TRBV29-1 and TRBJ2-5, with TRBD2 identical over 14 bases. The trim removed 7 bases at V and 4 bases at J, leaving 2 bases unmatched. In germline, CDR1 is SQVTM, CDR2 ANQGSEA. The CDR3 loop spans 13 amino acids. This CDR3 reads CSGGLAGVETQYF. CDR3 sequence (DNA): TGCAGCGGGGGACTAGCGGGAGTAGAGACCCAGTACTTC.

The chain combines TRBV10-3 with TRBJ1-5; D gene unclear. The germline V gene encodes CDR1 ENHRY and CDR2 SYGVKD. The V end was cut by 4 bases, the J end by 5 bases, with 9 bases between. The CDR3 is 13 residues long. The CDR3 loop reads CAISVVGDQPQHF. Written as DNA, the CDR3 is TGTGCCATCAGTGTGGTAGGAGATCAGCCCCAGCATTTT.

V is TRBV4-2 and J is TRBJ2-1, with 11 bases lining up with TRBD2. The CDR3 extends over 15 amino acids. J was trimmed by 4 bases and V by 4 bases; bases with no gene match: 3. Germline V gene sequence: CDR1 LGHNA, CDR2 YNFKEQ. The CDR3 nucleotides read TGTGCCAGCAGCCTCACTAGCGGGAGTTACAATGAGCAGTTCTTC. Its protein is CASSLTSGSYNEQFF.

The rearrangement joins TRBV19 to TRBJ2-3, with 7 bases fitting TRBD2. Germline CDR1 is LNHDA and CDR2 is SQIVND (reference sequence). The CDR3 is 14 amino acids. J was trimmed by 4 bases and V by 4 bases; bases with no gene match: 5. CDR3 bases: TGTGCCAGTAGTAGGGGCGGGAGTTCAGATACGCAGTATTTT. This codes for CASSRGGSSDTQYF.

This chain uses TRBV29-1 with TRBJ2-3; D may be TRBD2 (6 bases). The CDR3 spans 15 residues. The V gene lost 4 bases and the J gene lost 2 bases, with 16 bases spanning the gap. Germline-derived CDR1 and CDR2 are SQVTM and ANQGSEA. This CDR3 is CSVGGLGGPTDTQYF. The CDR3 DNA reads TGCAGCGTTGGAGGGCTGGGGGGACCCACAGATACGCAGTATTTT.

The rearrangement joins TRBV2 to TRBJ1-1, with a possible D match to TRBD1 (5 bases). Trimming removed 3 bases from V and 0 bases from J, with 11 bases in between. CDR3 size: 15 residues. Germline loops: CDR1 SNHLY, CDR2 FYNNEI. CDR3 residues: CASSDEWGMNTEAFF. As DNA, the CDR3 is TGTGCCAGCAGTGACGAATGGGGCATGAACACTGAAGCTTTCTTT.

CDR3 DNA: TGTGCCAGCAGCCCGGGTGGGACAGGTAGTTATGGCTACACCTTC. Amino acids: CASSPGGTGSYGYTF. The chain recombines TRBV5-4 with TRBJ1-2; 8 bases are a match to TRBD1. Germline loops: CDR1 SGHNT, CDR2 YYREEE (reference sequence). The CDR3 runs to 15 residues. J lost 5 bases, V lost 4 bases, and 10 bases had no gene match.

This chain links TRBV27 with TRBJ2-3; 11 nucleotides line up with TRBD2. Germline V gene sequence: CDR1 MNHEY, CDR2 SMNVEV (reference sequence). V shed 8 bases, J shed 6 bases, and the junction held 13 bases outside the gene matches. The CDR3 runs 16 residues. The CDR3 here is CASGHSGRAQSDTQYF. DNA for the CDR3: TGTGCCAGCGGACATAGCGGGAGGGCCCAATCCGATACGCAGTATTTT.

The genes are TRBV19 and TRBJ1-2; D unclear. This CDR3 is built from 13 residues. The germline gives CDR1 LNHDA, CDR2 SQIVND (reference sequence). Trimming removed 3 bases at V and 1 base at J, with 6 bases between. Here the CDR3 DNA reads TGTGCCAGTAGTATTACAGTTAACTATGGCTACACCTTC. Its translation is CASSITVNYGYTF.